The clone carrying this T cell receptor beta chain was seen many times. The antigen is not known. The TCR beta library used iRepertoire HTBI primers with Arm-PCR amplification of CDR3. In TCRdb, the multiplex PCR reads were re-called with MiXCR into one record per CDR3 protein. The data contain 360,000 or so distinct CDR3 sequences, approximately 15% of them singletons. This CDR3 contains 15 residues. The germline gives CDR1 LGHDT, CDR2 YNNKEL (reference sequence). Trimming removed 4 bases from V and 5 bases from J, with 15 bases in between. This sample was taken from a study of regulatory T cells in long-lasting Graves disease. Time point defined: newly diagnosed GD, antithyroid drugs for less than 3 months. After RNA was extracted from PBMCs, the TCR library was made from it. Diagnosing Graves' disease relied on the American Thyroid Association guidelines. General study results and limits: Investigators studied peripheral blood only, not thyroid tissue.

The same specimen was also included in a second study, on T cells in Graves' hyperthyroidism and ophthalmopathy. Per that paper: Patients aged 18 to 65 with hyperthyroidism were newly diagnosed, with duration under 2 months. Using the HTBI primer set, a first-round RT-PCR was run on the TCR CDR3.

The chain uses TRBV3-1 and TRBJ2-1; D is possibly TRBD2 (6 bases). The clonotype comes from a man aged 40-49 years with Graves disease. The input for sequencing was peripheral blood mononuclear cells (PBMCs), taken at new diagnosis, from a patient treated with antithyroid drugs. The chain's CDR3 is CASSPLPGLHNEQFF. The CDR3 bases are TGTGCCAGCAGCCCCTTACCGGGACTGCACAATGAGCAGTTCTTC.